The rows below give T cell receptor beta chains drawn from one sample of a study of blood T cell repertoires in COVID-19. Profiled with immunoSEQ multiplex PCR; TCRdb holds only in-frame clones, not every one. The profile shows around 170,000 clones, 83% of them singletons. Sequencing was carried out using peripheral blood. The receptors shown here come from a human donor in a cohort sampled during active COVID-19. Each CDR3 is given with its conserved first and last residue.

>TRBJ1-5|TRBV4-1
CASSQERTGGQPQHF
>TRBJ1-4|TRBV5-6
CASSLKRTAINEKLFF
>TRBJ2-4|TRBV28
CASSSSDRGAKNIQYF
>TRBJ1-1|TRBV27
CASSFGAPGSVTEAFF
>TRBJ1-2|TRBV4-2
CASSHNPTGFDSYGYTF
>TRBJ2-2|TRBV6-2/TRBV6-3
CASSYRGLAGGTGELFF
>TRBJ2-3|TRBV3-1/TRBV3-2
CASSHLTDTQYF
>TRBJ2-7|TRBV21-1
CASSRQGRSEQYF
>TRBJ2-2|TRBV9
CASSARVNWAGELFF
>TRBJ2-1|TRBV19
CASSITGGALNEQFF
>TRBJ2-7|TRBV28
CASSPGTTTYEQYF
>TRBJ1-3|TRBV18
CASSPRGLSGNTIYF
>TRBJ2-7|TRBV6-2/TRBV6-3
CASSGKTGVSFYEQYF
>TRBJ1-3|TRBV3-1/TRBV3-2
CASSQGSRLRGNTIYF
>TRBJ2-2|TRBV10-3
CAISESFSGKNTGELFF
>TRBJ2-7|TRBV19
CASCNGDRCPYEQYF
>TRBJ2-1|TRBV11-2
CASSFQEVGEQFF